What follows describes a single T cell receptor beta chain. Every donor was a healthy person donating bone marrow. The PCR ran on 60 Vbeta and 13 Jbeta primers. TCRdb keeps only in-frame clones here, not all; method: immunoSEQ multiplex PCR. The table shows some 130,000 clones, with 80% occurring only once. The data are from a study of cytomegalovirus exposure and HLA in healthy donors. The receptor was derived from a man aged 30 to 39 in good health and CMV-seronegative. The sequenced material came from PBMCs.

In nucleotides, the CDR3 is TGCAGCGTTGGTCGGAGGGAGAGTACAGATACGCAGTATTTT. This translates into CSVGRRESTDTQYF. The chain has TRBV29-1 and TRBJ2-3, with a weak D call TRBD2 (6 bases). The CDR3 is made up of 14 amino acids. The germline V gene encodes CDR1 SQVTM and CDR2 ANQGSEA. V shed 4 bases and J shed 3 bases, with 14 bases lying between them.